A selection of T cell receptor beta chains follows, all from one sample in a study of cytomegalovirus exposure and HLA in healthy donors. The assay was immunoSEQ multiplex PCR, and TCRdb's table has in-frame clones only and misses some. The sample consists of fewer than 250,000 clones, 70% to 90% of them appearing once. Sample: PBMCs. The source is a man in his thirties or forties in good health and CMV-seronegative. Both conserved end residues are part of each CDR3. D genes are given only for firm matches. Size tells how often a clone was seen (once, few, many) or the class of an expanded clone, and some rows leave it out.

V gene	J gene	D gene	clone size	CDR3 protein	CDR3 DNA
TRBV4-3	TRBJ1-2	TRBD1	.	CASSQDRDRGFDGYTF	TGCGCCAGCAGCCAAGATCGGGACAGGGGCTTTGATGGCTACACCTTC
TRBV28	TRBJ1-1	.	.	CASSLGRTLDTEAFF	TGTGCCAGCAGTTTGGGCAGAACCTTGGACACTGAAGCTTTCTTT
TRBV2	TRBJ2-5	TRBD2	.	CASSEPLAGVTQYF	TGTGCCAGCAGTGAACCCCTTGCGGGGGTGACCCAGTACTTC
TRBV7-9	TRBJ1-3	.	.	CASSLNADSGNTIYF	TGTGCCAGCAGCTTAAATGCGGATTCTGGAAACACCATATATTTT
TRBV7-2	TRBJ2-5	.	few	CASSLEAGVRRETQYF	TGTGCCAGCAGCTTAGAGGCAGGGGTACGTCGGGAGACCCAGTACTTC
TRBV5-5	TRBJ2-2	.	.	CASSEESVWAGELFF	TGTGCCAGCAGCGAGGAGTCGGTTTGGGCCGGGGAGCTGTTTTTT
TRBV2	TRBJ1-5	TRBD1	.	CASSPDRGPGSNQPQHF	TGTGCCAGCAGTCCCGACAGGGGGCCCGGTAGCAATCAGCCCCAGCATTTT
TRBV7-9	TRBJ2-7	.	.	CASSLETVYEQYF	TGTGCCAGCAGCTTAGAGACTGTCTACGAGCAGTACTTC
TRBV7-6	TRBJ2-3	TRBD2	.	CAVDWRGGTDTQYF	TGTGCCGTCGACTGGAGGGGAGGGACAGATACGCAGTATTTT
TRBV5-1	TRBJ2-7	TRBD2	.	CASSLFPSGDKLPYEQYF	TGCGCCAGCAGCTTGTTTCCTAGCGGGGACAAGCTCCCCTACGAGCAGTACTTC
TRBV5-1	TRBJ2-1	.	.	CASSPGTPHNEQFF	TGCGCCAGCAGCCCCGGGACTCCACACAATGAGCAGTTCTTC
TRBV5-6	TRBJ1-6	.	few	CASSFGAQRSGPLHF	TGTGCCAGCAGCTTCGGCGCACAGCGGTCTGGGCCCCTCCACTTT
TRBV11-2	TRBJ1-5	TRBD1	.	CASSSGGRSNQPQHF	TGTGCCAGCAGCTCAGGGGGAAGGAGCAATCAGCCCCAGCATTTT
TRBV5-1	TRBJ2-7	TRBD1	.	CASSRTGLREQYF	TGCGCCAGCAGCAGGACAGGGCTTCGTGAGCAGTACTTC
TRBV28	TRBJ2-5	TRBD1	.	CASMSGGVETQYF	TGTGCCAGCATGTCAGGGGGCGTGGAGACCCAGTACTTC
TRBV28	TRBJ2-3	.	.	CASRTYLSGTSTDTQYF	TGTGCCAGCAGGACTTACCTTAGCGGAACTAGCACAGATACGCAGTATTTT
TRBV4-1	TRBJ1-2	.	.	CASSQDRANYGYTF	TGCGCCAGCAGCCAAGACAGGGCTAACTATGGCTACACCTTC
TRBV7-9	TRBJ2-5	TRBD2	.	CASSYLAGVETQYF	TGTGCCAGCAGCTATCTAGCGGGGGTAGAGACCCAGTACTTC
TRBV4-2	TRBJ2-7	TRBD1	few	CASSQRTGATYEQYF	TGTGCCAGCAGCCAACGGACAGGGGCCACCTACGAGCAGTACTTC
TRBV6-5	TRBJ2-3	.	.	CASSMTESTDTQYF	TGTGCCAGCAGTATGACTGAAAGCACAGATACGCAGTATTTT
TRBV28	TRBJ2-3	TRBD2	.	CASSSLAGGRSLGNTQYF	TGTGCCAGCAGTTCCTTAGCGGGGGGGCGATCTTTGGGGAATACGCAGTATTTT
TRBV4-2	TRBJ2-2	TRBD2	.	CASSQDETTSGHTGELFF	TGTGCCAGCAGCCAAGATGAAACGACTAGCGGACACACCGGGGAGCTGTTTTTT
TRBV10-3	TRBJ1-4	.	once	CAISEPDSFNEKLFF	TGTGCCATCAGTGAACCGGACAGCTTCAATGAAAAACTGTTTTTT
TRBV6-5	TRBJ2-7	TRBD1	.	CASSYDGQAYEQYF	TGTGCCAGCAGTTACGACGGACAGGCCTACGAGCAGTACTTC
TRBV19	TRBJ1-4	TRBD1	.	CASWDSPTNEKLFF	TGTGCCAGCTGGGACAGCCCAACTAATGAAAAACTGTTTTTT
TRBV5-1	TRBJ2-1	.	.	CASSPGTEQFF	TGCGCCAGCAGCCCCGGGACAGAGCAGTTCTTC
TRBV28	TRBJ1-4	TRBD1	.	CASRPPRLEGAREKLFF	TGTGCCAGCAGGCCCCCAAGATTGGAGGGGGCAAGGGAAAAACTGTTTTTT
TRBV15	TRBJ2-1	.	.	CATSREPDRSSYNEQFF	TGTGCCACCAGCAGAGAACCCGACCGGAGCTCCTACAATGAGCAGTTCTTC
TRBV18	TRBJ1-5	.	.	CASSPDINQPQHF	TGTGCCAGCTCACCGGACATCAATCAGCCCCAGCATTTT